These T cell receptor beta chains were read from a single sample in a study of identical twins. Each CDR3 protein is one row after TCRdb ran MiXCR on the 5' RACE reads. The table lists 510,000 or so distinct CDR3 sequences, approximately 14% of them singletons. These data are also associated with another study on yellow fever vaccine responses in identical twins.

The material sequenced was CD4+ T cells sorted from blood. These receptors all stem from a woman under 30 in good health. Both conserved end residues are part of each CDR3. A D gene is named only where the DNA matches it firmly. The size of a clone is reported for some rows only, either as once, few or many, or as a class for expanded clones.

clone_size: few
v_call: TRBV10-3
j_call: TRBJ1-1
d_call: .
cdr3_aa: CAISQTNTEAFF
cdr3_nt: TGTGCCATCAGTCAAACAAACACTGAAGCTTTCTTT

clone_size: few
v_call: TRBV11-2
j_call: TRBJ2-2
d_call: .
cdr3_aa: CASSSLLDYGTPRRPGELFF
cdr3_nt: TGTGCCAGCAGCTCCCTACTGGACTATGGGACTCCACGGAGACCCGGGGAGCTGTTTTTT

clone_size: .
v_call: TRBV6-5
j_call: TRBJ2-2
d_call: TRBD2
cdr3_aa: CASSFSGRAAGELFF
cdr3_nt: TGTGCCAGCAGTTTTAGCGGGAGGGCCGCCGGGGAGCTGTTTTTT

clone_size: .
v_call: TRBV12-3/TRBV12-4
j_call: TRBJ2-3
d_call: .
cdr3_aa: CASNPTGFATDTQYF
cdr3_nt: TGTGCCAGCAACCCCACGGGGTTTGCCACAGATACGCAGTATTTT

clone_size: .
v_call: TRBV20-1
j_call: TRBJ1-5
d_call: .
cdr3_aa: CSAWENFSSNQPQHF
cdr3_nt: TGCAGTGCTTGGGAAAACTTTTCTAGCAATCAGCCCCAGCATTTT

clone_size: few
v_call: TRBV5-1
j_call: TRBJ2-3
d_call: .
cdr3_aa: CASSLGMATSTDTQYF
cdr3_nt: TGCGCCAGCAGCTTGGGTATGGCAACTAGCACAGATACGCAGTATTTT

clone_size: few
v_call: TRBV6-1
j_call: TRBJ2-1
d_call: TRBD1
cdr3_aa: CASNRDRGWNEQFF
cdr3_nt: TGTGCCAGCAACCGGGACAGGGGTTGGAATGAGCAGTTCTTC

clone_size: .
v_call: TRBV20-1
j_call: TRBJ2-1
d_call: TRBD2
cdr3_aa: CSARDDSSGRTLFNEQFF
cdr3_nt: TGCAGTGCTAGAGACGATTCTAGCGGGAGGACCCTATTCAATGAGCAGTTCTTC

clone_size: .
v_call: TRBV12-3/TRBV12-4
j_call: TRBJ1-1
d_call: .
cdr3_aa: CASSFLDTEAFF
cdr3_nt: TGTGCCAGCAGTTTTCTGGACACTGAAGCTTTCTTT

clone_size: many
v_call: TRBV24-1
j_call: TRBJ2-1
d_call: .
cdr3_aa: CATSDPSIPYNEQFF
cdr3_nt: TGTGCCACCAGTGATCCCTCCATCCCCTACAATGAGCAGTTCTTC

clone_size: few
v_call: TRBV27
j_call: TRBJ2-1
d_call: TRBD2
cdr3_aa: CASSLGLAGVGNEQFF
cdr3_nt: TGTGCCAGCAGCCTAGGACTAGCGGGAGTTGGCAATGAGCAGTTCTTC

clone_size: .
v_call: TRBV6-1
j_call: TRBJ1-4
d_call: TRBD1
cdr3_aa: CASCRGLVSPEKLFF
cdr3_nt: TGTGCCAGCTGCAGGGGGCTTGTTTCTCCTGAAAAACTGTTTTTT

clone_size: few
v_call: TRBV10-3
j_call: TRBJ1-2
d_call: .
cdr3_aa: CAISEPDLGPSYGYTF
cdr3_nt: TGTGCCATCAGTGAGCCCGACTTAGGCCCTAGCTATGGCTACACCTTC

clone_size: many
v_call: TRBV3-1
j_call: TRBJ2-1
d_call: TRBD2
cdr3_aa: CASSLRGGSSYNEQFF
cdr3_nt: TGTGCCAGCAGCCTCCGCGGGGGAAGCTCCTACAATGAGCAGTTCTTC

clone_size: few
v_call: TRBV6-5
j_call: TRBJ2-5
d_call: .
cdr3_aa: CASSYPVGREKQLKTQYF
cdr3_nt: TGTGCCAGCAGTTACCCTGTCGGCAGGGAAAAGCAACTCAAGACCCAGTACTTC

clone_size: few
v_call: TRBV20-1
j_call: TRBJ1-1
d_call: .
cdr3_aa: CSASRVADTEAFF
cdr3_nt: TGCAGTGCCAGCAGGGTGGCGGATACTGAAGCTTTCTTT

clone_size: few
v_call: TRBV6-5
j_call: TRBJ2-3
d_call: TRBD1
cdr3_aa: CASSYSGTGGFNTDTQYF
cdr3_nt: TGTGCCAGCAGTTACTCCGGGACAGGGGGCTTTAACACAGATACGCAGTATTTT

clone_size: .
v_call: TRBV19
j_call: TRBJ2-5
d_call: TRBD2
cdr3_aa: CASSPTSGIGETQYF
cdr3_nt: TGTGCCAGCTCACCGACTAGCGGGATAGGGGAGACCCAGTACTTC

clone_size: many
v_call: TRBV4-1
j_call: TRBJ1-5
d_call: .
cdr3_aa: CASSPWADSNQPQHF
cdr3_nt: TGCGCCAGCAGCCCCTGGGCAGATAGCAATCAGCCCCAGCATTTT

clone_size: few
v_call: TRBV5-1
j_call: TRBJ2-3
d_call: .
cdr3_aa: CASSLASASSTDTQYF
cdr3_nt: TGCGCCAGCAGCTTGGCTAGTGCTTCTAGCACAGATACGCAGTATTTT

clone_size: .
v_call: TRBV25-1
j_call: TRBJ2-1
d_call: .
cdr3_aa: CASSYTSYNEQFF
cdr3_nt: TGTGCCAGCAGCTACACATCCTACAATGAGCAGTTCTTC

clone_size: few
v_call: TRBV5-1
j_call: TRBJ2-3
d_call: TRBD2
cdr3_aa: CASSEIAGGPDTQYF
cdr3_nt: TGCGCCAGCAGCGAGATTGCGGGGGGGCCAGATACGCAGTATTTT

clone_size: .
v_call: TRBV12-3/TRBV12-4
j_call: TRBJ1-5
d_call: .
cdr3_aa: CASSLRQGSQPQHF
cdr3_nt: TGTGCCAGCAGTTTACGGCAGGGCTCTCAGCCCCAGCATTTT

clone_size: few
v_call: TRBV28
j_call: TRBJ1-4
d_call: .
cdr3_aa: CASRPALNEKLFF
cdr3_nt: TGTGCCAGCAGGCCCGCACTTAATGAAAAACTGTTTTTT

clone_size: .
v_call: TRBV12-3/TRBV12-4
j_call: TRBJ2-2
d_call: TRBD2
cdr3_aa: CACSPWGGGRALTGELFF
cdr3_nt: TGTGCCTGCAGTCCCTGGGGTGGCGGGAGGGCCTTGACCGGGGAGCTGTTTTTT

clone_size: .
v_call: TRBV7-2
j_call: TRBJ2-1
d_call: TRBD1
cdr3_aa: CASSGRQGTPLFF
cdr3_nt: TGTGCCAGCAGCGGCAGACAGGGGACCCCTCTGTTCTTC

clone_size: .
v_call: TRBV2
j_call: TRBJ2-1
d_call: .
cdr3_aa: CASSEEADTYSEQFF
cdr3_nt: TGTGCCAGCAGTGAAGAGGCGGATACCTACAGTGAGCAGTTCTTC

clone_size: .
v_call: TRBV3-1
j_call: TRBJ1-1
d_call: .
cdr3_aa: CASSQDNRATEAFF
cdr3_nt: TGTGCCAGCAGCCAAGATAACAGGGCCACTGAAGCTTTCTTT

clone_size: .
v_call: TRBV6-5
j_call: TRBJ2-5
d_call: .
cdr3_aa: CASSYSWRGAETQYF
cdr3_nt: TGTGCCAGCAGTTACTCATGGAGGGGTGCAGAGACCCAGTACTTC

clone_size: .
v_call: TRBV4-1
j_call: TRBJ2-3
d_call: .
cdr3_aa: CASSQVLAADTQYF
cdr3_nt: TGCGCCAGCAGCCAAGTACTAGCAGCAGATACGCAGTATTTT

clone_size: few
v_call: TRBV4-2
j_call: TRBJ2-3
d_call: .
cdr3_aa: CASSQDKGGGTDTQYF
cdr3_nt: TGTGCCAGCAGCCAAGATAAGGGGGGGGGCACAGATACGCAGTATTTT

clone_size: few
v_call: TRBV9
j_call: TRBJ2-2
d_call: TRBD2
cdr3_aa: CASSARLAGNTGELFF
cdr3_nt: TGTGCCAGCAGCGCCCGACTAGCGGGGAACACCGGGGAGCTGTTTTTT

clone_size: few
v_call: TRBV5-1
j_call: TRBJ2-2
d_call: .
cdr3_aa: CASSPRPGLLNTGELFF
cdr3_nt: TGCGCCAGCAGCCCCCGACCCGGACTACTTAACACCGGGGAGCTGTTTTTT

clone_size: .
v_call: TRBV20-1
j_call: TRBJ1-1
d_call: .
cdr3_aa: CSARERTDNTEAFF
cdr3_nt: TGCAGTGCTAGAGAACGGACAGATAATACTGAAGCTTTCTTT

clone_size: many
v_call: TRBV5-1
j_call: TRBJ1-6
d_call: .
cdr3_aa: CASSPVMADSPLHF
cdr3_nt: TGCGCCAGCAGCCCGGTCATGGCGGATTCACCCCTCCACTTT

clone_size: many
v_call: TRBV7-9
j_call: TRBJ1-5
d_call: .
cdr3_aa: CASSSQGGANNQPQHF
cdr3_nt: TGTGCCAGCAGCTCTCAGGGAGGGGCGAACAATCAGCCCCAGCATTTT

clone_size: .
v_call: TRBV10-2
j_call: TRBJ2-3
d_call: .
cdr3_aa: CASVAPYRDTQYF
cdr3_nt: TGCGCCAGCGTTGCCCCTTACCGAGATACGCAGTATTTT

clone_size: .
v_call: TRBV6-1
j_call: TRBJ2-1
d_call: .
cdr3_aa: CASRSTDIWGNEQFF
cdr3_nt: TGTGCCAGCAGATCGACGGACATATGGGGCAATGAGCAGTTCTTC

clone_size: few
v_call: TRBV28
j_call: TRBJ2-1
d_call: .
cdr3_aa: CASSLRAGRNNEQFF
cdr3_nt: TGTGCCAGCAGTTTAAGGGCAGGTAGGAACAATGAGCAGTTCTTC

clone_size: .
v_call: TRBV4-1
j_call: TRBJ2-3
d_call: TRBD2
cdr3_aa: CASSQDQRGASSTDTQYF
cdr3_nt: TGCGCCAGCAGCCAAGATCAGCGGGGAGCCTCTAGCACAGATACGCAGTATTTT

clone_size: few
v_call: TRBV7-8
j_call: TRBJ2-3
d_call: .
cdr3_aa: CASSSGRTDTQYF
cdr3_nt: TGTGCCAGCAGTTCGGGGAGGACAGATACGCAGTATTTT

clone_size: few
v_call: TRBV20-1
j_call: TRBJ2-3
d_call: TRBD2
cdr3_aa: CSATTSGSLSDTQYF
cdr3_nt: TGCAGTGCAACGACTAGCGGGAGTTTATCAGATACGCAGTATTTT

clone_size: .
v_call: TRBV6-1
j_call: TRBJ1-3
d_call: .
cdr3_aa: CASRPRGKLSDSGNTIYF
cdr3_nt: TGTGCCAGCCGCCCAAGGGGGAAGCTCTCCGACTCTGGAAACACCATATATTTT

clone_size: few
v_call: TRBV12-3/TRBV12-4
j_call: TRBJ2-5
d_call: .
cdr3_aa: CASSNRDDETQYF
cdr3_nt: TGTGCCAGCAGTAACCGGGACGACGAGACCCAGTACTTC

clone_size: many
v_call: TRBV10-3
j_call: TRBJ2-3
d_call: TRBD2
cdr3_aa: CAISLTSGGITDTQYF
cdr3_nt: TGTGCCATCAGCCTGACTAGCGGGGGGATCACAGATACGCAGTATTTT

clone_size: few
v_call: TRBV11-2
j_call: TRBJ2-2
d_call: .
cdr3_aa: CASSLLSAGELFF
cdr3_nt: TGTGCCAGCAGCTTGCTATCCGCCGGGGAGCTGTTTTTT

clone_size: few
v_call: TRBV29-1
j_call: TRBJ2-6
d_call: .
cdr3_aa: CSPRRPVGGGNEPSGANVLTF
cdr3_nt: TGCAGCCCGCGACGGCCCGTTGGAGGGGGCAACGAACCGTCTGGGGCCAACGTCCTGACTTTC

clone_size: many
v_call: TRBV29-1
j_call: TRBJ2-1
d_call: .
cdr3_aa: CSAATSLAYNEQFF
cdr3_nt: TGCAGCGCAGCGACTAGTTTGGCCTACAATGAGCAGTTCTTC

clone_size: few
v_call: TRBV2
j_call: TRBJ1-4
d_call: .
cdr3_aa: CASSEGLLEGFATNEKLFF
cdr3_nt: TGTGCCAGCAGTGAGGGTCTGTTAGAGGGGTTTGCAACTAATGAAAAACTGTTTTTT

clone_size: once
v_call: TRBV6-1
j_call: TRBJ2-4
d_call: TRBD1
cdr3_aa: CASSEAGDRSSIAKNIQYF
cdr3_nt: TGTGCCAGCAGTGAAGCCGGGGACAGGTCATCTATAGCCAAAAACATTCAGTACTTC

clone_size: .
v_call: TRBV2
j_call: TRBJ2-1
d_call: .
cdr3_aa: CASSDRPGLYYNEQLF
cdr3_nt: TGTGCCAGCAGCGATCGCCCAGGTCTATACTACAATGAGCAGCTCTTC

clone_size: .
v_call: TRBV5-1
j_call: TRBJ2-5
d_call: TRBD2
cdr3_aa: CASSLGLAGGVTQYF
cdr3_nt: TGCGCCAGCAGCCTGGGACTAGCGGGGGGCGTGACCCAGTACTTC

clone_size: .
v_call: TRBV24-1
j_call: TRBJ2-2
d_call: TRBD1
cdr3_aa: CATSDVTGGYTGELFF
cdr3_nt: TGTGCCACCAGTGACGTGACAGGGGGCTACACCGGGGAGCTGTTTTTT

clone_size: .
v_call: TRBV7-2
j_call: TRBJ2-3
d_call: .
cdr3_aa: CASRSSAPSTDTQYF
cdr3_nt: TGTGCCAGCCGGTCTTCGGCGCCTAGCACAGATACGCAGTATTTT

clone_size: few
v_call: TRBV10-3
j_call: TRBJ2-1
d_call: .
cdr3_aa: CAISAPGAGEQFF
cdr3_nt: TGTGCCATCAGCGCACCCGGCGCAGGGGAGCAGTTCTTC